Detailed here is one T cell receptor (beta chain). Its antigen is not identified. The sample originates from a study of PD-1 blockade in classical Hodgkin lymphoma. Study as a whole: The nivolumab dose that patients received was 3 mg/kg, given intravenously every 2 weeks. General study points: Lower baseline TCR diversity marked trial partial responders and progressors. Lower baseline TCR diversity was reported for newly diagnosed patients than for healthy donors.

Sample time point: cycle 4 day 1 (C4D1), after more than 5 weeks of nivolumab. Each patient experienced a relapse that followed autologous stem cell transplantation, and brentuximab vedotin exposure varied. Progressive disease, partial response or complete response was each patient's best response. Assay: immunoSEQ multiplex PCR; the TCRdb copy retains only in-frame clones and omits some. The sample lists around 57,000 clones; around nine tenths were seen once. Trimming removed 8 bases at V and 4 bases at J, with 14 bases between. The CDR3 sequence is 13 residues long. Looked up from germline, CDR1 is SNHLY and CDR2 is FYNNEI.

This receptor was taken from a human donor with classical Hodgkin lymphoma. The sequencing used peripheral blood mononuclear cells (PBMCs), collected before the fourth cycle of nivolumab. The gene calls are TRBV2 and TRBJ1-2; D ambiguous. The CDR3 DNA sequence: TGTGCCAGCCGCAGTATCCAAGGCTATGGCTACACCTTC. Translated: CASRSIQGYGYTF.